This T cell receptor (beta chain) was recovered during a study of blood T cell repertoires in COVID-19. Background on the study: The study drew acute and convalescent COVID-19 samples from the United States, Italy and Spain. PBMCs, B-cell-depleted T cells, or T cells were the source of the cDNA or gDNA that made up the material.

Germline lookup yields CDR1 SGHDN and CDR2 FVKESK. The CDR3 contains 15 residues. Trimming stripped 0 bases from V and 6 bases from J, with 15 bases between. The protocol was immunoSEQ multiplex PCR, while the TCRdb copy is restricted to in-frame clones and leaves out a portion. The data show around 60,000 clones, 81% seen once. The rearrangement joins TRBV14 to TRBJ2-7, with TRBD2 as a possible D gene (5 bases). Sequenced sample: peripheral blood. The source of this sequence is a man aged 80 or over with acute or convalescent COVID-19. The CDR3 DNA reads TGTGCCAGCAGCCAAGATATGATTCGACGGGGCGAGCAGTACTTC. It codes for CASSQDMIRRGEQYF. The full variable domain, its missing parts supplied by reference TRBV14 and TRBJ2-7, is EAGVTQFPSHSVIEKGQTVTLRCDPISGHDNLYWYRRVMGKEIKFLLHFVKESKQDESGMPNNRFLAERTGGTYSTLKVQPAELEDSGVYFCASSQDMIRRGEQYFGPGTRLTVT.